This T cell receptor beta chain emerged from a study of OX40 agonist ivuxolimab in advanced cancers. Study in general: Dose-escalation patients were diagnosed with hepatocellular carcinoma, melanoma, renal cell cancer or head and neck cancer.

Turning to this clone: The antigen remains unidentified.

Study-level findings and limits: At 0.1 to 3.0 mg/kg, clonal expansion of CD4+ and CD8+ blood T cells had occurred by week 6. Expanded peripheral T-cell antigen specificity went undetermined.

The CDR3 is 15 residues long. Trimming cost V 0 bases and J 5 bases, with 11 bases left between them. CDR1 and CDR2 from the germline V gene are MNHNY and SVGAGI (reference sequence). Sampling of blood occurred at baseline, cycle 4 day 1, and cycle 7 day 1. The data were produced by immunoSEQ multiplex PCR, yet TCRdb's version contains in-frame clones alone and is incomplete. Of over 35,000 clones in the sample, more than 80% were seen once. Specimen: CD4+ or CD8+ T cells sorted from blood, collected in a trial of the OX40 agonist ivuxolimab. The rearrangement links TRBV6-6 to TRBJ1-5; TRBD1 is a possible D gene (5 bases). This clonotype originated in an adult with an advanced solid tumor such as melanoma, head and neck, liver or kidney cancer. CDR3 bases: TGTGCCAGCAGTTACTCGGGACTAGGCGATCAGCCCCAGCATTTT. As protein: CASSYSGLGDQPQHF.